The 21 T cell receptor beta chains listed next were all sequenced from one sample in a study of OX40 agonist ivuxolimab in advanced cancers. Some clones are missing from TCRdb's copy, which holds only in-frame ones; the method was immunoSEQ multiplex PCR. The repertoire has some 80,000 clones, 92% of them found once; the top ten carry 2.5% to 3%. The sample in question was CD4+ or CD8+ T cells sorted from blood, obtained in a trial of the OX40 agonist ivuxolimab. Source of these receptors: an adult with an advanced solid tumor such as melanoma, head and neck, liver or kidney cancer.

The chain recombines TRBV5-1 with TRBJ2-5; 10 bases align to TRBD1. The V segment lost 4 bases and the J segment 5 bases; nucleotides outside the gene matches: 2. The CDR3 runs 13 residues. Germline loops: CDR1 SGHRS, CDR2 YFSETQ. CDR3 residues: CASSPDRGETQYF. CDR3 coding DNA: TGCGCCAGCAGCCCGGACAGGGGGGAGACCCAGTACTTC. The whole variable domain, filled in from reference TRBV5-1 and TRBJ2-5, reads KAGVTQTPRYLIKTRGQQVTLSCSPISGHRSVSWYQQTPGQGLQFLFEYFSETQRNKGNFPGRFSGRQFSNSRSEMNVSTLELGDSALYLCASSPDRGETQYFGPGTRLLVL.

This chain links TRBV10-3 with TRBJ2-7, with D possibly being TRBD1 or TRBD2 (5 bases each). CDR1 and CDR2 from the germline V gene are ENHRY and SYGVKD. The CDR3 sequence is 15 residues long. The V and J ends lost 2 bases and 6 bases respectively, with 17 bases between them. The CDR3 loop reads CAISERRQAGAEQYF. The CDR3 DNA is TGTGCCATCAGTGAGCGGAGGCAGGCCGGGGCCGAGCAGTACTTC.

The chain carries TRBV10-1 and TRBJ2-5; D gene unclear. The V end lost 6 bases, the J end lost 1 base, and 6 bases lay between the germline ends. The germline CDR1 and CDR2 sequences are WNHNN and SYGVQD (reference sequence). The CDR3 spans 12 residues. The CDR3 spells CASSIIQETQYF. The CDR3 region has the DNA TGCGCCAGCAGCATAATCCAAGAGACCCAGTACTTC.

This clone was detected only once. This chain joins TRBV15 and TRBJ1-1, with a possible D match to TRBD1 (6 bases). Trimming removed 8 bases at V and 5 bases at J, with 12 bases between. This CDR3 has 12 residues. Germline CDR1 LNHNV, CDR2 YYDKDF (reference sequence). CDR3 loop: CATRGRQTEAFF. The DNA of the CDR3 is TGTGCCACCCGGGGGCGGCAAACTGAAGCTTTCTTT.

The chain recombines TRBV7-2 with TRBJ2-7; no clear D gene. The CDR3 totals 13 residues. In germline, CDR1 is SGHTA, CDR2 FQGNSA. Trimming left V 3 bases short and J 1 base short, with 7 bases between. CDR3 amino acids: CASSFSSSYEQYF. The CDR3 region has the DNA TGTGCCAGCAGCTTTTCATCTTCCTACGAGCAGTACTTC.

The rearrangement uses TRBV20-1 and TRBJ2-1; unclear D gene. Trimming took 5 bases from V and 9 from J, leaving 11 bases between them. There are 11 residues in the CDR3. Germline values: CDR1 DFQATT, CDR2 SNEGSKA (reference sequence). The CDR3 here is CSAPRFPEQFF. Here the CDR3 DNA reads TGCAGTGCTCCCCGATTCCCTGAGCAGTTCTTC.

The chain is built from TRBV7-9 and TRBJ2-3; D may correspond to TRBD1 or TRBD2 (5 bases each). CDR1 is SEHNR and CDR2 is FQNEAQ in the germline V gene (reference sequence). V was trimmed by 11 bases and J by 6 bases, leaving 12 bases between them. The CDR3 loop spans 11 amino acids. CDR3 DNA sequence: TGTGCCCCTGGGTGGGACGATACGCAGTATTTT. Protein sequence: CAPGWDDTQYF. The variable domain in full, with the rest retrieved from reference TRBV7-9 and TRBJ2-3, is DTGVSQNPRHKITKRGQNVTFRCDPISEHNRLYWYRQTLGQGPEFLTYFQNEAQLEKSRLLSDRFSAERPKGSFSTLEIQRTEQGDSAMYLCAPGWDDTQYFGPGTRLTVL.

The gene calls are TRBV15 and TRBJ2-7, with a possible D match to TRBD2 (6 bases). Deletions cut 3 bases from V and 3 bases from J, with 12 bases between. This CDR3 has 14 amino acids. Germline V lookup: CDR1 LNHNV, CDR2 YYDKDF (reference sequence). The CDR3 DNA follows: TGTGCCACCAGCAGTGGACTAACAATCTACGAGCAGTACTTC. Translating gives CATSSGLTIYEQYF.

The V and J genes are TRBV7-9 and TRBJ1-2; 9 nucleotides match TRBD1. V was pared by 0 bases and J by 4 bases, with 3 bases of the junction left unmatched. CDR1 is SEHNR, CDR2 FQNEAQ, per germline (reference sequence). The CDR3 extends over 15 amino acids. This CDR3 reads CASSLAGTGPYGYTF. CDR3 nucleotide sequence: TGTGCCAGCAGCTTAGCCGGGACAGGGCCCTATGGCTACACCTTC.

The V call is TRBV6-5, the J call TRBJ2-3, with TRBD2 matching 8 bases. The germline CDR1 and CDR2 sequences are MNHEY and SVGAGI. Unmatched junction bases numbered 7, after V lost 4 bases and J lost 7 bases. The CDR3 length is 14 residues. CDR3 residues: CASSSGTSSNTQYF. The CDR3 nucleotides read TGTGCCAGCAGTTCCGGGACTAGTAGCAATACGCAGTATTTT.

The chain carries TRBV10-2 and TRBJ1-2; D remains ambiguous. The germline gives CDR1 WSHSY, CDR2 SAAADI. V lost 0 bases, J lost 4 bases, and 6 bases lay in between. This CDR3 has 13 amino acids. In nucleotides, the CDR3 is TGCGCCAGCAGTGAGTCAGACGGCTATGGCTACACCTTC. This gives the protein CASSESDGYGYTF.

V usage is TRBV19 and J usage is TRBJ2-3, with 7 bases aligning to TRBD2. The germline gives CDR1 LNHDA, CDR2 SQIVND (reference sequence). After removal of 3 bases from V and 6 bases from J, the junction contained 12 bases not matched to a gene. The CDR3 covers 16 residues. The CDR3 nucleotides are TGTGCCAGTAGTATGCGGCGGCTAGCGGAGTGGGATACGCAGTATTTT. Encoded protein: CASSMRRLAEWDTQYF. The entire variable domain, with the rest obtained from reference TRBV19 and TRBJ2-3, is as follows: DGGITQSPKYLFRKEGQNVTLSCEQNLNHDAMYWYRQDPGQGLRLIYYSQIVNDFQKGDIAEGYSVSREKKESFPLTVTSAQKNPTAFYLCASSMRRLAEWDTQYFGPGTRLTVL.

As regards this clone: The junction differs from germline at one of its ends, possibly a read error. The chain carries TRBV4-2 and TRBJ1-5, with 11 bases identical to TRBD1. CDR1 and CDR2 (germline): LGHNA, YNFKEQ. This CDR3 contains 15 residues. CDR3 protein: CASSQRTGGNQPQHF. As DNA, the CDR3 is TGTGCCAGCAGCCAACGGACAGGGGGCAACCAGCCCCAGCATTTT.

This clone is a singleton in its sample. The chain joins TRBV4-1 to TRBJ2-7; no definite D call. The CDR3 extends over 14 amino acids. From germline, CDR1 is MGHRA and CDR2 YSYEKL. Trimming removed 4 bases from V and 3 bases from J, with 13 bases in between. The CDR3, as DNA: TGCGCCAGCAGCCGGCAGGACGCAGACTACGAGCAGTACTTC. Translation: CASSRQDADYEQYF.

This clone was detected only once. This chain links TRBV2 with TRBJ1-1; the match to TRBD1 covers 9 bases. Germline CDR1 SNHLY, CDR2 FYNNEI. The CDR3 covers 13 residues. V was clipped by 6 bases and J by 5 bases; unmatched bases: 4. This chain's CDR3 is CASRGQGGTEAFF. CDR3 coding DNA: TGTGCCAGCAGGGGACAGGGTGGAACTGAAGCTTTCTTT.

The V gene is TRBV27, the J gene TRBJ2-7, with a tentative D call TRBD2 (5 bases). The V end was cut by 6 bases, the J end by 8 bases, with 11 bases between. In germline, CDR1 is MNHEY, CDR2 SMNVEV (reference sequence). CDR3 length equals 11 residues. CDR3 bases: TGTGCCAGCAGCCAGTGGGAGAAGCAGTACTTC. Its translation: CASSQWEKQYF.

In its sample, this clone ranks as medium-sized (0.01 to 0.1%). The CDR3 loop reads CASSDSELAGRLDEQYF. CDR3 in DNA: TGTGCCAGCAGTGACTCGGAACTAGCGGGACGACTCGACGAGCAGTACTTC. The genes are TRBV6-4 and TRBJ2-7, with TRBD2 matching over 10 bases. Germline values: CDR1 MRHNA, CDR2 SNTAGT. Losses at the gene ends were 0 bases for V and 5 bases for J; bases not matched to a gene: 10. CDR3 length: 17 amino acids.

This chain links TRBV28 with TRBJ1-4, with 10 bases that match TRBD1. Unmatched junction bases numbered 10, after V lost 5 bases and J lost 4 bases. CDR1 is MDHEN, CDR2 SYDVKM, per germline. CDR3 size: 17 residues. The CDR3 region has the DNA TGTGCCAGCAGTCCGGGACAGGGGATGGTCCTTAATGAAAAACTGTTTTTT. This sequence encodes CASSPGQGMVLNEKLFF.

Written as DNA, the CDR3 is TGTGCCAGCAGTCCACAGGGGAAGAACACTGAAGCTTTCTTT. The encoded protein is CASSPQGKNTEAFF. This chain connects TRBV6-5 to TRBJ1-1; 7 bases line up with TRBD1. CDR1 and CDR2 (germline): MNHEY, SVGAGI. The ends lost 5 bases at V and 1 base at J; junction bases unmatched: 4. CDR3 length: 14 amino acids.

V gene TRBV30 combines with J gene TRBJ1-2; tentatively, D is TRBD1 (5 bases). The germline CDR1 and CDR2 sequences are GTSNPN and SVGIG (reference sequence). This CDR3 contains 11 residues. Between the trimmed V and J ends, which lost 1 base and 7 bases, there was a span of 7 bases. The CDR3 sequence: CAWSGGAGYTF. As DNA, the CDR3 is TGTGCCTGGAGTGGTGGGGCTGGCTACACCTTC. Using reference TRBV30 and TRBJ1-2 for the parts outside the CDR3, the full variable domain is SQTIHQWPATLVQPVGSPLSLECTVEGTSNPNLYWYRQAAGRGLQLLFYSVGIGQISSEVPQNLSASRPQDRQFILSSKKLLLSDSGFYLCAWSGGAGYTFGSGTRLTVV.

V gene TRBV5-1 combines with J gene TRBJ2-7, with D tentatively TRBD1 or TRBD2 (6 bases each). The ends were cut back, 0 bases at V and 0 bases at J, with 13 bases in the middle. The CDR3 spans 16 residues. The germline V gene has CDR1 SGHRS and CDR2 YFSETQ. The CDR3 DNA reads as TGCGCCAGCAGCTTGGTAACGGGGGCCTACTCCTACGAGCAGTACTTC. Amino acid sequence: CASSLVTGAYSYEQYF.